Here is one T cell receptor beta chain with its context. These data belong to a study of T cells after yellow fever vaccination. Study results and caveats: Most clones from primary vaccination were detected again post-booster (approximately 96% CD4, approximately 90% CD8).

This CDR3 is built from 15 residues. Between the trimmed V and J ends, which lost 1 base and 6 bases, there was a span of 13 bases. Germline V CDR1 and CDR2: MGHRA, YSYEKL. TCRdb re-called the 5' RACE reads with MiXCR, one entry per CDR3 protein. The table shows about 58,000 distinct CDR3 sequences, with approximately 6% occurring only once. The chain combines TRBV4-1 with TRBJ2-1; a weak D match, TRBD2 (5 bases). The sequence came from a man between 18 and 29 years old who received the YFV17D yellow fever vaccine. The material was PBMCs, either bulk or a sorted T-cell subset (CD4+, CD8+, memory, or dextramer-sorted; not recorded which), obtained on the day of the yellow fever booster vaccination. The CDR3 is CASSQVTTSGNEQFF. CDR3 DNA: TGCGCCAGCAGCCAAGTGACTACCTCCGGCAATGAGCAGTTCTTC.